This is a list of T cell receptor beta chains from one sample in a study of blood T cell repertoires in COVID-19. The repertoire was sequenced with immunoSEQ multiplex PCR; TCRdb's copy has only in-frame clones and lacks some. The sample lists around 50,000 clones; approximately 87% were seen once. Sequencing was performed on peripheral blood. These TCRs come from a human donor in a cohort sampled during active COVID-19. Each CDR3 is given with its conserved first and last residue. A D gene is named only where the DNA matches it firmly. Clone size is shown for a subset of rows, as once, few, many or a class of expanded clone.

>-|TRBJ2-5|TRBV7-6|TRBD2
TGTGCCAGCATCCAAGGGGTAGCGGGGGTTGCAGAGACCCAGTACTTC
CASIQGVAGVAETQYF
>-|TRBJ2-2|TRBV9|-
TGTGCCAGCAGCGCACTACAGGGAAACACCGGGGAGCTGTTTTTT
CASSALQGNTGELFF
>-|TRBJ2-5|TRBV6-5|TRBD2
TGTGCCAGCAGTTTCAGCGGGGGGGCCGGGGAGACCCAGTACTTC
CASSFSGGAGETQYF
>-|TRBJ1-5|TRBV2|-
TGTGCCAGCGGACGAACCGGGACAAATAGCAATCAGCCCCAGCATTTT
CASGRTGTNSNQPQHF
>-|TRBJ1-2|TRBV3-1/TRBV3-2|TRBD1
TGTGCCAGCAGCCAAGAAGGGGGCGCAAAGGTCTATGGCTACACCTTC
CASSQEGGAKVYGYTF
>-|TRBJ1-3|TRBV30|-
TGTGCCTGGGCTCCGGTGCGCGGAAACACCATATATTTT
CAWAPVRGNTIYF
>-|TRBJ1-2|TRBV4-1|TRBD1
TGCGCCAGCAGCCAACCTGGACAGGGGAATACCTTC
CASSQPGQGNTF
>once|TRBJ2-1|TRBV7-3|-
TGTGCCAGCAGCCAAGGGGGGGCGAGGTCCTACAATGAGCAGTTCTTC
CASSQGGARSYNEQFF
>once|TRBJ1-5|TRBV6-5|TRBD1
TGTGCCAGCAGACAGGGGGGCAGCAATCAGCCCCAGCATTTT
CASRQGGSNQPQHF
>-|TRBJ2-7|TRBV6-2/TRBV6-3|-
TGTGCCAGCAGTTACCGGGTAAACTACGAGCAGTACTTC
CASSYRVNYEQYF
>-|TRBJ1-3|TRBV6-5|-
TGTGCCAGCAGTTACACACTGGGGCGGGGAAACACCATATATTTT
CASSYTLGRGNTIYF
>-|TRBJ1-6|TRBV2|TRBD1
TGTGCCAGCAGACAGGACAGGGGGAATTCACCCCTCCACTTT
CASRQDRGNSPLHF
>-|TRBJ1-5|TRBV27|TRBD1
TGTGCCAGCGCGGGGATCGGGACAGGGGAATGGCCCCAGCATTTT
CASAGIGTGEWPQHF
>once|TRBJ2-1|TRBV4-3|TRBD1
TGCGCCAGCAGCTGGGACAGGAGCAATGAGCAGTTCTTC
CASSWDRSNEQFF
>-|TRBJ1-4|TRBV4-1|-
TGCGCCAGCAGCCAAGATTTCGGCAGGCCTGAAAAACTGTTTTTT
CASSQDFGRPEKLFF
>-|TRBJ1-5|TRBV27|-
TGTGCCAGCAGTACACTAACAGGGCCCCAGCATTTT
CASSTLTGPQHF
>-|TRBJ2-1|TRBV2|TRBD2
TGTGCCAGCAATCTGGGGGGGGTTTACAATGAGCAGTTCTTC
CASNLGGVYNEQFF
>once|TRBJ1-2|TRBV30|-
TGTGCCTGGAGTCGTAGTGACAGCAACTATGGCTACACCTTC
CAWSRSDSNYGYTF
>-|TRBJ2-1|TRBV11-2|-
TGTGCCAGCAGCGCACCCCGCTTGGGCGTCAGGCAGTTCTTC
CASSAPRLGVRQFF
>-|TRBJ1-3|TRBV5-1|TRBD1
TGCGCCAGCAGCCCAGGACAGGGCTCTGGAAACACCATATATTTT
CASSPGQGSGNTIYF
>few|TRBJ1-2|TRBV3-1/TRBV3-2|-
TGTGCCAGCAGCCCACAGGGTAAAGGTGGCTACACCTTC
CASSPQGKGGYTF
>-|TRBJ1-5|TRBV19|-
TGTGCCAGTAGTTTACAGGGAAACAATCAGCCCCAGCATTTT
CASSLQGNNQPQHF
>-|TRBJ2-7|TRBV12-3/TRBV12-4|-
TGTGCCAGCAGGGCTGGACTCTACGAGCAGTACTTC
CASRAGLYEQYF
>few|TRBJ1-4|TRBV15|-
TGTGCCACCAGCCTAACGGAGGCTGAAAAACTGTTTTTT
CATSLTEAEKLFF
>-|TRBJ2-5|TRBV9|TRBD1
TGTGCCAGCAGCGCGGGGCAGACAGGGGGCGAGGAGACCCAGTACTTC
CASSAGQTGGEETQYF
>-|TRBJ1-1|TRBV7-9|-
TGTGCCAGCAGCTTCTTAGGCAGGGCTGAAGCTTTCTTT
CASSFLGRAEAFF
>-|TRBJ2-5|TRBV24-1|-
TGTGCCACCAGTGATACGGGACGAGGGGGGGGAGAGACCCAGTACTTC
CATSDTGRGGGETQYF
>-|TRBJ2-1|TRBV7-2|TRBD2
TGTGCCAGCAGCTTAGCTAGCGGGGGGGCCTCAGAGCAGTTCTTC
CASSLASGGASEQFF
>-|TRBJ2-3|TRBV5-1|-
TGCGCCAGCATCGGTTCGGTGGGAGCAGATACGCAGTATTTT
CASIGSVGADTQYF
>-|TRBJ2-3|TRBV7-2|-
TGTGCCAGCAGCTCGGGACTCCACACAGATACGCAGTATTTT
CASSSGLHTDTQYF
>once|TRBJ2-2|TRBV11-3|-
TGTGCCAGCAGCTCGGGAGCGAACACCGGGGAGCTGTTTTTT
CASSSGANTGELFF
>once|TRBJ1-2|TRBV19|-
TGTGCCAGTACAACAGGAATTGTCTATGGCTACACCTTC
CASTTGIVYGYTF
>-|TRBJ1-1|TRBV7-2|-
TGTGCCAGCAGCTTCCTTTTGACAGTAGCTTTCTTT
CASSFLLTVAFF
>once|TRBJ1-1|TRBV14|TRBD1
TGTGCCAGCAGCCAAAGGGACGACAGGGTGAACACTGAAGCTTTCTTT
CASSQRDDRVNTEAFF
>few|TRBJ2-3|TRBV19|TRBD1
TGTGCCAGTAGCCTGGGACAGATGCAAGATACGCAGTATTTT
CASSLGQMQDTQYF
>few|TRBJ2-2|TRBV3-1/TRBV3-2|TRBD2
TGTGCCAGCAGCTACCGGACTAGCGGGGGGGCCGGGGAGCTGTTTTTT
CASSYRTSGGAGELFF
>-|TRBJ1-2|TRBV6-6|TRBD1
TGTGCCAGCAGTTACCGACAGGGACAGGATGGCTACACCTTC
CASSYRQGQDGYTF
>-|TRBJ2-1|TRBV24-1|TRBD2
TGTGCCACCAGTGCTGGACTAGACTCTGGAGAGCAGTTCTTC
CATSAGLDSGEQFF
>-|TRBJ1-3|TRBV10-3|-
TGTGCCATCAGTGGCTCTCCGGAGGACACCATATATTTT
CAISGSPEDTIYF
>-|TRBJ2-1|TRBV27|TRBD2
TGTGCCAGCAGTTCTAGCTTACTAGCGGGCGACAATGAGCAGTTCTTC
CASSSSLLAGDNEQFF
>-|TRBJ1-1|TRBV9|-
TGTGCCAGCAGCGTAGGCTCCAGGGCCCGGCGGCACACTGAAGCTTTCTTT
CASSVGSRARRHTEAFF
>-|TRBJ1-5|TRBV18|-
TGTGCCAGCTCAAAACAGGGTAGCAATCAGCCCCAGCATTTT
CASSKQGSNQPQHF
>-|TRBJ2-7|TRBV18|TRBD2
TGTGCCAGCTCACCCCTCGGGTCGGGGGGATCTGGCGAGCAGTACTTC
CASSPLGSGGSGEQYF
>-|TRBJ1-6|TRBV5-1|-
TGCGCCAGCAGCCCTGGACAGAGCTCCTATAATTCACCCCTCCACTTT
CASSPGQSSYNSPLHF
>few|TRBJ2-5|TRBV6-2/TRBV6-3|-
TGTGCCAGCAGTTACTCGATCGGGGACCAAGAGACCCAGTACTTC
CASSYSIGDQETQYF
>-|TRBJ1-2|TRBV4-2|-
TGTGCCAGCAGCCAAGATCTGGACAAGGGATTAGGCTACACCTTC
CASSQDLDKGLGYTF
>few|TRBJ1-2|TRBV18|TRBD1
TGTGCCAGCTCTCCATCGACAGGGGTTGGCTACACCTTC
CASSPSTGVGYTF
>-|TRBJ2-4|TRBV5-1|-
TGCGCCAGCAGCTTGGCCACGGGGAACATTCAGTACTTC
CASSLATGNIQYF
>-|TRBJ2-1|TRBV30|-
TGTGCCTGGAGTGTCGGACATTTTCCCTACAATGAGCAGTTCTTC
CAWSVGHFPYNEQFF
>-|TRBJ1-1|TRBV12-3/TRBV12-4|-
TGTGCCAGCAGCCATAAAGTAGGCAGGGAAGCTTTCTTT
CASSHKVGREAFF
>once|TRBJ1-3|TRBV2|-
TGTGCCAGCCGGGGGGACTCTGGAAACACCATATATTTT
CASRGDSGNTIYF